These 21 T cell receptor beta chains came from one sample sequenced in a study of blood T cell repertoires in COVID-19. Assay: immunoSEQ multiplex PCR; the TCRdb copy retains only in-frame clones and omits some. The repertoire holds 150,000 to 200,000 clones, with less than 85% as singletons. Material for sequencing was peripheral blood. These receptors came from a woman older than 75 with acute or convalescent COVID-19.

The V and J genes are TRBV7-8 and TRBJ2-7, with a tentative D call TRBD1 (6 bases). Germline lookup yields CDR1 SGHVS and CDR2 FQNEAQ. V lost 5 bases and J lost 6, with 20 bases in between. CDR3 length: 15 amino acids. CDR3: CASSQDSEALREQYF. In DNA form, the CDR3 reads TGTGCCAGCAGCCAGGACAGTGAGGCACTACGCGAGCAGTACTTC.

The chain recombines TRBV29-1 with TRBJ2-5, with TRBD2 identical over 10 bases. CDR1 is SQVTM, CDR2 ANQGSEA, per germline. The CDR3 is 15 residues long. V lost 4 bases to trimming and J lost 2 bases; unmatched junction nucleotides: 7. The CDR3 DNA is TGCAGCGTTGGATTCGGACTAGCGGCTCAAGAGACCCAGTACTTC. It specifies CSVGFGLAAQETQYF.

The V call is TRBV2, the J call TRBJ1-4; no clear D. Germline values: CDR1 SNHLY, CDR2 FYNNEI. Trimming cost V 5 bases and J 5 bases, with 12 bases left between them. The CDR3 contains 14 residues. CDR3: CASSLSGVNEKLFF. CDR3 nucleotide sequence: TGTGCCAGCAGTCTTTCGGGTGTGAATGAAAAACTGTTTTTT.

This chain connects TRBV19 to TRBJ2-2, with D unresolved. The CDR3 covers 13 residues. V lost 3 bases to trimming and J lost 6 bases, with 8 bases between them. CDR1 and CDR2 from the germline V gene are LNHDA and SQIVND (reference sequence). CDR3: CASSMGIPGELFF. DNA for the CDR3: TGTGCCAGTAGTATGGGCATTCCCGGGGAGCTGTTTTTT.

CDR3 in amino acids: CASSQGQGAGGYTF. CDR3 DNA sequence: TGTGCCAGCAGCCAAGGCCAGGGCGCTGGTGGCTACACCTTC. This chain links TRBV3-1 (or the pseudogene TRBV3-2) with TRBJ1-2; the D gene is possibly TRBD1 (5 bases). Germline V gene lookup returns CDR1 LGHDT and CDR2 YNNKEL (reference sequence). Between the trimmed V and J ends, which lost 1 base and 7 bases, there was a span of 13 bases. This CDR3 has 14 amino acids.

The table lists this clone with a few counts. The chain couples TRBV12-5 to TRBJ2-5; D gene ambiguous. CDR3 length equals 12 residues. CDR1 LGHNT and CDR2 FRNRAP come from the germline V gene. V lost 1 base and J 5 bases, leaving 5 bases between the germline ends. CDR3 sequence reads: CASGLGPETQYF. CDR3 coding DNA: TGTGCTAGTGGTTTGGGGCCGGAGACCCAGTACTTC.

The CDR3 DNA reads TGTGCCAGCAGCCCCTTCGGGACAGGAGCTTATCAGCCCCAGCATTTT. Amino acid sequence: CASSPFGTGAYQPQHF. The chain combines TRBV28 with TRBJ1-5; 8 bases agree with TRBD1. The germline V gene has CDR1 MDHEN and CDR2 SYDVKM. V was pared by 6 bases and J by 5 bases, with 12 bases of the junction left unmatched. The CDR3 is 16 amino acids.

The chain joins TRBV28 to TRBJ2-5; 12 bases fit TRBD2. The CDR3 covers 16 residues. With 4 bases clipped from V and 4 bases from J, the junction kept 7 bases outside the gene matches. Germline V CDR1 and CDR2: MDHEN, SYDVKM. The CDR3 bases are TGTGCCAGCAGTTCCCCCCAACTAGCGGGAGGAGAGACCCAGTACTTC. Translated: CASSSPQLAGGETQYF.

The J gene is TRBJ2-7, the V gene TRBV7-9; D remains unclear. The CDR3 is 13 residues long. Trimming stripped 0 bases from V and 4 bases from J, with 7 bases between. CDR1 and CDR2 from the germline V gene are SEHNR and FQNEAQ (reference sequence). The CDR3 region is CASSLAGVYEQYF. CDR3 in DNA: TGTGCCAGCAGCTTAGCCGGAGTTTACGAGCAGTACTTC.

V is TRBV6-5 and J is TRBJ2-1; D perhaps matches TRBD2 (6 bases). Germline values: CDR1 MNHEY, CDR2 SVGAGI. This CDR3 comprises 16 residues. Trimming removed 2 bases from V and 9 bases from J, with 20 bases in between. CDR3 loop: CASSYKEGLFLSEQFF. In nucleotides, the CDR3 is TGTGCCAGCAGTTACAAGGAGGGCCTTTTCTTAAGTGAGCAGTTCTTC.

The gene calls are TRBV10-3 and TRBJ1-5; TRBD1 matches 10 bases. The CDR3 is made up of 14 amino acids. J was trimmed by 4 bases and V by 6 bases; bases with no gene match: 3. Germline values: CDR1 ENHRY, CDR2 SYGVKD. Written as DNA, the CDR3 is TGTGCCATCAGGGAGGGACAGGGGAATCAGCCCCAGCATTTT. This sequence encodes CAIREGQGNQPQHF.

This chain joins TRBV28 and TRBJ2-1, with 16 bases that match TRBD2. Germline V CDR1 and CDR2: MDHEN, SYDVKM. V shed 4 bases, J shed 7 bases, and the junction held 10 bases outside the gene matches. The CDR3 spans 18 residues. The CDR3 is CASSYWGTSGRVRNEQFF. In nucleotides, the CDR3 is TGTGCCAGCAGTTACTGGGGGACTAGCGGGAGGGTGAGAAATGAGCAGTTCTTC.

The chain joins TRBV6-6 to TRBJ2-7; 9 nucleotides agree with TRBD1. The CDR3 spans 15 residues. The germline gives CDR1 MNHNY, CDR2 SVGAGI (reference sequence). J gave up 3 bases and V 7 bases, and 10 bases lay outside the gene matches. The CDR3, as DNA: TGTGCCAGCACATCACAGGGGGCATCCTTCTACGAGCAGTACTTC. As protein: CASTSQGASFYEQYF.

V usage is TRBV7-2 and J usage is TRBJ1-1; perhaps TRBD1 as D (6 bases). The CDR3 totals 16 residues. The V gene lost 4 bases and the J gene lost 3 bases, with 18 bases spanning the gap. CDR1 and CDR2 from the germline V gene are SGHTA and FQGNSA. CDR3 DNA sequence: TGTGCCAGCAGCTCTTATCAAACAGGGCTTGACACTGAAGCTTTCTTT. Protein product: CASSSYQTGLDTEAFF. Full variable domain (missing parts from reference TRBV7-2 and TRBJ1-1): GAGVSQSPSNKVTEKGKDVELRCDPISGHTALYWYRQSLGQGLEFLIYFQGNSAPDKSGLPSDRFSAERTGGSVSTLTIQRTQQEDSAVYLCASSSYQTGLDTEAFFGQGTRLTVV.

This clone showed up just a few times. V usage is TRBV7-9 and J usage is TRBJ2-5; D remains ambiguous. The CDR3 contains 12 residues. The ends were cut back, 0 bases at V and 11 bases at J, with 10 bases in the middle. In germline, CDR1 is SEHNR, CDR2 FQNEAQ (reference sequence). CDR3 nucleotides: TGTGCCAGCAGCTTAGCGAAAGTAGCTCAGTACTTC. Its translation is CASSLAKVAQYF.

This chain uses TRBV7-8 with TRBJ2-3, with D maybe TRBD2 (6 bases). The length of the CDR3 is 16 residues. Per germline, CDR1 SGHVS and CDR2 FQNEAQ. The V end was cut by 6 bases, the J end by 6 bases, with 22 bases between. CDR3 region: CASRLIRGGRGDTQYF. Here the CDR3 DNA reads TGTGCCAGCAGACTTATTCGGGGCGGGCGGGGCGATACGCAGTATTTT.

The CDR3 nucleotides read TGTGCCAGCTCACCACAAGGGGGTACCGAGGAAAAACTGTTTTTT. Translation: CASSPQGGTEEKLFF. This chain connects TRBV18 to TRBJ1-4; possible D gene TRBD1, 6 bases. Germline V gives CDR1 KGHSH, CDR2 LQKENI. This CDR3 comprises 15 residues. V was shortened by 1 base and J by 8 bases, with 14 bases between the two germline ends.

The V gene is TRBV27, the J gene TRBJ2-1, with TRBD2 matching over 8 bases. V was pared by 1 base and J by 2 bases, with 1 base of the junction left unmatched. Per germline, CDR1 MNHEY and CDR2 SMNVEV (reference sequence). There are 15 residues in the CDR3. The chain's CDR3 is CASSLWTSPYNEQFF. CDR3 in DNA: TGTGCCAGCAGTTTATGGACTAGCCCCTACAATGAGCAGTTCTTC.

The chain is built from TRBV18 and TRBJ1-2; D is possibly TRBD1 (5 bases). Trimming took 5 bases from V and 3 from J, leaving 10 bases between them. This CDR3 comprises 13 residues. Germline loops: CDR1 KGHSH, CDR2 LQKENI. The CDR3 DNA follows: TGTGCCAGCTCATCTGGACAAGACTATGGCTACACCTTC. It translates to CASSSGQDYGYTF.

The chain links TRBV28 to TRBJ2-5, with 7 nucleotides matching TRBD2. Unmatched junction bases numbered 2, after V lost 8 bases and J lost 2 bases. Germline lookup yields CDR1 MDHEN and CDR2 SYDVKM. This CDR3 region has 12 residues. CDR3 DNA sequence: TGTGCCAGCGGTAGCGGGCAAGAGACCCAGTACTTC. Its translation: CASGSGQETQYF. Using reference TRBV28 and TRBJ2-5 for the parts outside the CDR3, the full variable domain is DVKVTQSSRYLVKRTGEKVFLECVQDMDHENMFWYRQDPGLGLRLIYFSYDVKMKEKGDIPEGYSVSREKKERFSLILESASTNQTSMYLCASGSGQETQYFGPGTRLLVL.

The gene calls are TRBV7-9 and TRBJ2-1; D possibly corresponds to TRBD1 (7 bases). The germline CDR1 and CDR2 sequences are SEHNR and FQNEAQ (reference sequence). V lost 5 bases and J 6 bases, leaving 17 bases between the germline ends. This CDR3 comprises 15 residues. This CDR3 reads CASSPAGTAVNEQFF. The CDR3 DNA reads as TGTGCCAGCAGCCCCGCGGGGACAGCCGTCAATGAGCAGTTCTTC.